Sequencing of this T cell receptor (beta chain) was carried out in a study of cytomegalovirus exposure and HLA in healthy donors (dated by TCRdb to the late 2010s). Concerning the study at large: An earlier analysis of several hundred of the donors reported 250 to 300 Gb of sequence data and 117 million unique TCR beta sequences from 150 million to 200 million T cells. Approximately 300 gigabases of sequencing data and roughly 81 million unique TCR sequences made up an early release that covered 500 to 650 HLA-typed donors. Of the roughly 410 genotyped donors, 75% to 85% were placed in the genetic ancestry cluster associated with self-reported Caucasian donors. The study aimed to test whether signatures of past pathogen exposure could be identified by cataloging public T cell receptors. The study profiled the T cell repertoires of hundreds of subjects by immunosequencing and related them to cytomegalovirus serostatus. A separate validation cohort of over a hundred different subjects was used in addition to the approximately 670-subject first cohort. To predict cytomegalovirus infection status, the study combined high-throughput TCR immunosequencing, statistical association of individual TCRs with disease status, and machine learning. In a later analysis, previously published TCR beta repertoires from hundreds of donors were re-analyzed and high-resolution HLA genotyping was added so that TCR occurrence patterns could be studied. The later analysis used no new phenotypic data to find candidate immune exposures, relying instead on TCR beta sequences and their occurrence across donors. To decide whether each TCR beta V gene segment behaved as functional or pseudogenic, an earlier analysis of approximately 600 of the donors relied on high-throughput TCR beta sequencing. Donor age, sex, ethnicity and CMV serostatus were compiled alongside the repertoire data. A later genetic analysis used genome-wide SNP genotypes for about 65% of the roughly 700 donors, treating that subset as a discovery cohort. Every repertoire in the discovery cohort had been generated on one and the same sequencing platform. Class I and class II HLA loci were covered by the typing at four-digit resolution. The number of typed donors differed by locus: about 620-630 for A, B, C, DRB1 and DQB1; 522 for DQA1; about 600 for DPA1; and 450 to 480 for DPB1. About five DR-DQ haplotypes were treated as single units for association and clustering because of strong linkage in the cohort. Among 300 to 500 genotyped donors of the cohort, an average of roughly 230,000 unique TCR beta nucleotide sequences was sequenced per donor, of which approximately 19% were non-productive.

Library preparation was by the immunoSEQ multiplex PCR assay. The multiplex PCR relied on a mix of 60 forward primers for TCR Vbeta segments and 13 reverse primers for TCR Jbeta segments. A multiplex PCR assay on genomic DNA amplified the CDR3 region of rearranged TCR beta genes. On the Illumina HiSeq System, the amplified TCR beta libraries were sequenced as 87-base-pair reads. The study's processing was this. A later analysis counted about 82 million unique TCR beta chains across the 650 to 700 repertoires, and around 9.9 million of these chains were shared by at least two donors. Raw reads were error-corrected and collapsed into unique sequences by a nearest-neighbor algorithm in which closely related sequences were merged to remove PCR and sequencing errors. CDR3 sequences were aligned to IMGT reference sequences to assign V, D and J gene segments. For a sequence to be retained, at least a six-nucleotide match to both a V gene segment and a J gene segment was required. Rearrangements were classified as productive when the CDR3 lacked stop codons and remained in frame with V and J, and all other rearrangements were classified as non-productive. CDR3 was defined according to IMGT convention as the region running from the second conserved V-encoded cysteine to the conserved J-encoded phenylalanine. In an earlier analysis of 587 of the donors, sequences lacking an unambiguous match to a single V gene segment were excluded. In an earlier analysis of approximately 610 of the donors, V segments were called functional above 56.7% productive rearrangements and were called segregating when the between-donor standard deviation exceeded 5%. To diagnose cytomegalovirus status from the catalog of TCR beta chain sequences, a statistical classification framework was built. V and J gene assignment, in a later analysis, came from comparing TCR nucleotide sequences with IMGT/GENE-DB human TR gene sequences. The TCRdist pipeline was used in a later analysis to assign CDR3 sequences and most-parsimonious VDJ recombination scenarios. In a later analysis, every TCR beta chain was defined by the combination of its CDR3 amino acid sequence and its V-gene family, and reads without a unique V-gene family were dropped. In a later analysis, fewer than 650 highly shared, low-generation-probability nucleotide sequences were removed to address suspected cross-contamination and a sequencing artifact. In a later analysis, a clonal expansion index for each public chain was calculated from normalized within-repertoire ranks of inferred template counts. In a later analysis, generation probabilities were computed with a VDJ recombination model fitted to out-of-frame rearrangements, and the resulting probabilities were checked against IGoR. A later analysis scored TCR-TCR, TCR-HLA and TCR-CMV co-occurrence with hypergeometric tests, applying a repertoire-size bias correction to TCR pairs. A later analysis estimated false discovery rates by permuting HLA or CMV assignments 20 times. A later analysis grouped co-occurring TCRs with DBSCAN, adding TCRdist sequence similarity when clustering within HLA-allele-positive subsets. For co-occurrence clustering, repertoires with fewer than 30,000 or more than 120,000 public chains were excluded, along with five repertoires with anomalous nucleotide sharing. Not all clones reach the TCRdb copy of this immuneACCESS table, which keeps in-frame sequences only. Checked studies attribute under half of the gap to unresolved V genes and leave the rest unexplained. The DNA gave D and trimming, while V, J and clone size come from that table. The sample has 150,000 to 200,000 clones on record. The biggest ten clones account for 5.5% to 7.5% of the sample.

From a lookup of the germline V gene, CDR1 and CDR2 are MNHEY and SVGAGI. The CDR3 spans 15 residues, from the cysteine through the phenylalanine. Only the CDR3 region is kept as DNA, spanning 45 bases read in frame from base 1. For this chain, trimming is 9 bases at the V end and 4 bases at the J end, and the number of junction bases without a gene match is 11. The cohort consisted of some 730 healthy bone marrow donors. At the time of sampling, every cohort member was nominally healthy, though immune exposures that went unrecorded were likely present. The donor was CMV seronegative and belonged to the group of over 300 seronegative cohort members. A peripheral blood sample was collected from each donor, and TCR beta sequencing was performed on peripheral blood mononuclear cells. Genomic DNA was extracted from the blood cell samples with the Qiagen DNeasy Blood Extraction Kit. General findings and caveats noted by the study authors: Some 15 rarely observed V segments, including chromosome 9 orphons, were excluded from the earlier analysis of a few hundred of the donors because counts were too low. Specific HLA alleles were associated with more than 15,000 TCR beta sequences at a false discovery rate of 0.05 in a later analysis. CMV serostatus was the only immune exposure information available for the cohort. A further reported finding was that TCR beta sequences accurately predicted the HLA-A and HLA-B alleles for most subjects in the first cohort. Across donors, most TCR sequences were observed very rarely, whereas some public TCRs were present in many individuals. V-gene and J-gene trimming of TCR beta chains was associated with a missense DCLRE1C variant in a later genetic analysis, and the association was replicated in an independent cohort. In the study, 150 to 200 TCR beta chains were listed as associated with cytomegalovirus. Three of the identified cytomegalovirus-associated TCR beta chains were confirmed in vitro to be specific for cytomegalovirus antigens. In both the original and validation cohorts, the classifier was reported to diagnose cytomegalovirus status with high specificity and sensitivity. In a later genetic analysis, fewer N-insertions in productive TCRs were reported among donors in an Asian-associated ancestry cluster than the roughly 700-donor mean. In a later analysis, most CMV-associated TCR beta chains were found to appear HLA-restricted, with HLA associations seemingly driven largely by CMV exposure. Correlated functional status among segregating V segments might be attributable to linkage disequilibrium, but an unknown experimental factor could not be ruled out. Because some donors lacked HLA typing at each locus, the association tests relied only on the typed subset. A later analysis found that TCR association rates varied across HLA loci, with DRB1 alleles showing the most associated TCRs and HLA-C alleles the fewest. According to a later analysis, parvovirus B19, influenza, CMV and Epstein-Barr virus appeared linked to several top co-occurrence clusters. When HLA alleles, especially DR and DQ, strongly co-occurred, attributing TCR associations to individual alleles was difficult. A group of highly shared sequence variants was considered likely to be a technical artifact of the sequencing pipeline. The cohort was sequenced for TCR beta chains only, and without alpha or paired-chain data the features that could be detected were limited. Because the 87-base-pair reads could not distinguish some IMGT-functional V segments, including TRBV6-2 and TRBV6-3, those segments were excluded. According to the authors, the approach could potentially be generalized to other disease states and immunological phenotypes. Compared with equally common non-associated chains, HLA-associated TCR beta chains in a later analysis were more clonally expanded and had lower generation probabilities. Presence/absence analyses assumed roughly uniform sequencing depth across donors, an assumption that may not hold. In an earlier analysis of about 600 of the donors, most TCR beta V segments appeared in productive rearrangements about 87% or about 30% of the time, broadly matching IMGT annotations.

In regard to this clone: What antigen it recognizes has not been identified.

The chain couples TRBV6-5 to TRBJ2-1; 8 central nucleotides agree with TRBD1. The specimen sequenced was PBMCs. The receptor comes from a man aged 30-40 years in good health and CMV-seronegative. The sequence in DNA is TGTGCCAGTGCGACCAGTGGACAGGGTTACAATGAGCAGTTCTTC. Translation gives CASATSGQGYNEQFF.